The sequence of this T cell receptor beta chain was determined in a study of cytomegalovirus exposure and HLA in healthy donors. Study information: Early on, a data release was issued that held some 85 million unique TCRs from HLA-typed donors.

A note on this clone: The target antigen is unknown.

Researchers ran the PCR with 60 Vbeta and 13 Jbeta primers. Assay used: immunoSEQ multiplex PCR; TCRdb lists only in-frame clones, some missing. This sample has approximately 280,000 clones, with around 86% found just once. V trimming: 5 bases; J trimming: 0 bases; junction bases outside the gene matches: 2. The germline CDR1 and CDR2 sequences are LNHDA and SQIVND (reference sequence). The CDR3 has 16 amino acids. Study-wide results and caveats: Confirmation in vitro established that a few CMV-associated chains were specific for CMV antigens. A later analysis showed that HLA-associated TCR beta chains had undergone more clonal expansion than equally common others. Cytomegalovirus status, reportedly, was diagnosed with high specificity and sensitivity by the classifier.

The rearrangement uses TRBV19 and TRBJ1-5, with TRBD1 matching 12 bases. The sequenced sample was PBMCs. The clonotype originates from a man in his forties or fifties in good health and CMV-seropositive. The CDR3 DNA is TGTGCCAGTAGTGGGGGACAGGGGGCTAGCAATCAGCCCCAGCATTTT. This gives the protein CASSGGQGASNQPQHF.